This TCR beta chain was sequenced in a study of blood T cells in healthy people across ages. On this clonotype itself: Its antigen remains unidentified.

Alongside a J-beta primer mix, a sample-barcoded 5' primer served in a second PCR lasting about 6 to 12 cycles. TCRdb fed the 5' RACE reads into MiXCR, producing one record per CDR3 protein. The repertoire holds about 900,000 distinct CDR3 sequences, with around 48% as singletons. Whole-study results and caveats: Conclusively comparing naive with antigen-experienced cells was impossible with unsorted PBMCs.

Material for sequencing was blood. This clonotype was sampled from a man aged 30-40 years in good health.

The CDR3, as DNA: TGTGCCAGCAGCTCCGTGTGGGGGTCAACCTACAATGAGCAGTTCTTC. Its protein product is CASSSVWGSTYNEQFF. The rearrangement uses TRBV7-2 and TRBJ2-1, with D tentatively TRBD1 or TRBD2 (5 bases each). Per germline, CDR1 SGHTA and CDR2 FQGNSA. V lost 4 bases and J lost 2, with 15 bases in between. There are 16 residues in the CDR3.